The subject of this entry is one T cell receptor beta chain. The antigen remains undetermined. Relative to the germline gene, one junction end is altered; a read error may explain this. This specimen comes from a study of tumor-infiltrating lymphocytes in primary liver carcinoma. Study as a whole: Donors had hepatocellular carcinoma or combined HCC and intrahepatic cholangiocarcinoma.

Study outcomes and limitations: Comparison of CD4+ and CD8+ repertoires was precluded by bulk unsorted samples. Blood's top-250-clone fraction was significantly lower than that of tumors (p = 0.039).

Using a constant-region primer together with ProtoScript II reverse transcriptase, TCR beta cDNA was made from 500 to 650 ng of total RNA. Three-round nested multiplex PCR performed with slightly modified ARM-PCR produced the TCR beta libraries. In the first two PCR rounds, TRBV1-TRBV30 forward primers were paired with a C-beta reverse primer, and each round lasted roughly 9 cycles. TCRdb independently ran MiXCR on the multiplex PCR reads; one entry per CDR3 protein. Among 310,000 or so distinct CDR3 sequences listed, approximately 58% were seen once. The germline V gene encodes CDR1 MNHNY and CDR2 SVGAGI (reference sequence). This CDR3 region has 12 residues. Out of unsorted whole blood came the blood RNA, and germline DNA was extracted as well. Infection with HBV was chronic in patients; they were treatment-naive.

The gene calls are TRBV6-6 and TRBJ2-7; D gene uncertain. Sequencing was carried out using peripheral blood. The receptor was derived from a woman between 25 and 40 years old with primary liver carcinoma and hepatitis B virus infection. CDR3 in amino acids: CASSSLRGELHF. The CDR3 nucleotides are TGTGCCAGCAGCTCCCTTAGAGGCGAGCTGCACTTC.